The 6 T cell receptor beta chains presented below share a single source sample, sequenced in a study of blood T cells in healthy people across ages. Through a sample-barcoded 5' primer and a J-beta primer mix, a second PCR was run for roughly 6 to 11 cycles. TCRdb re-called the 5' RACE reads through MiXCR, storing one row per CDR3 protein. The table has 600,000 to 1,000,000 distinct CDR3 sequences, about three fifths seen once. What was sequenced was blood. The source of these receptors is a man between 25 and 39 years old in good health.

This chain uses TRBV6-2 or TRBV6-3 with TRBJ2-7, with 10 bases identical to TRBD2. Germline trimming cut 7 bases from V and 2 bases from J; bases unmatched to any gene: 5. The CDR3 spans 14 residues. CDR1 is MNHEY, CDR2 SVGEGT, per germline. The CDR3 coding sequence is TGTGCCAGCACTAGCGGGAGTGGACCCTACGAGCAGTACTTC. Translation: CASTSGSGPYEQYF.

The CDR3 coding sequence is TGTGCCAGCAGATCACTGGGGGGACAGGGATACAATGAGCAGTTCTTC. It encodes CASRSLGGQGYNEQFF. The chain combines TRBV27 with TRBJ2-1, with 9 bases fitting TRBD1. The J segment lost 4 bases and the V segment lost 6 bases, leaving 10 bases of the junction unmatched. Germline loops: CDR1 MNHEY, CDR2 SMNVEV (reference sequence). There are 16 residues in the CDR3.

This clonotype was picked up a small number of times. CDR3 sequence (DNA): TGTGCCAGCAGGGAAAGGACCCAACAAGAGACCCAGTACTTC. Translated, it gives CASRERTQQETQYF. The chain uses TRBV6-1 and TRBJ2-5, with D uncertain. This CDR3 is 14 amino acids long. Germline assignment: CDR1 MNHNS and CDR2 SASEGT. The V and J ends lost 6 bases and 2 bases respectively, with 13 bases between them.

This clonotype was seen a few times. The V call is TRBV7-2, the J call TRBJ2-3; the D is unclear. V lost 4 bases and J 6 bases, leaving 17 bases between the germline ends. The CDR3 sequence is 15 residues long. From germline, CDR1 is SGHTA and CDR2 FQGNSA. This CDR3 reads CASSSSTRSGDTQYF. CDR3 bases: TGTGCCAGCAGCTCTAGTACCAGGTCCGGGGATACGCAGTATTTT. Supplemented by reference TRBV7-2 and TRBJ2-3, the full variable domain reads GAGVSQSPSNKVTEKGKDVELRCDPISGHTALYWYRQSLGQGLEFLIYFQGNSAPDKSGLPSDRFSAERTGGSVSTLTIQRTQQEDSAVYLCASSSSTRSGDTQYFGPGTRLTVL.

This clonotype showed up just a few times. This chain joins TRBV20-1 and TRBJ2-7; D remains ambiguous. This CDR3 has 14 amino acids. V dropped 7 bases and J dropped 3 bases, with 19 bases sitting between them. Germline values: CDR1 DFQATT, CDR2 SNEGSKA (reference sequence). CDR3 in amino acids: CSVPSRERDYEQYF. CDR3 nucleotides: TGCAGTGTCCCGTCTAGGGAAAGAGACTACGAGCAGTACTTC.

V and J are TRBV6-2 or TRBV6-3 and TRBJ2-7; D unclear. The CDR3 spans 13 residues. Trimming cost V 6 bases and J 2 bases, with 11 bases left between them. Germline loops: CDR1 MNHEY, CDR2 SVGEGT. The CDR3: CASRVQPTYEQYF. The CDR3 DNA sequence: TGTGCCAGCAGGGTACAGCCTACCTACGAGCAGTACTTC.